The clone carrying this TCR delta chain was picked up a small number of times. TCRdb's protein, taken from a much larger clone, differs from this DNA's translation at residue 9, likely owing to a read error; the protein displayed comes from the DNA. This specimen belongs to a study of gamma-delta chains in newborns, infants, children. Overall study: Innate gammadelta T cells reportedly expand polyclonally right after birth, driven by microbial exposure, per the title.

Germline CDR1 GEAIGNYY, CDR2 EKD. The CDR3 extends over 18 amino acids. The V gene end was trimmed by 0 bases and the J gene end by 3 bases; junction bases not matched to a gene: 5. TCRdb re-called clones from the reads via CATT. The repertoire holds roughly 3,000 delta-chain clones, with almost 4% as singletons. Sequencing was performed on blood. The rearrangement links TRDV2 to TRDJ3; 9 nucleotides agree with TRDD3. The TCR sequence derives from a child who was a newborn, infant or young child, either healthy, febrile or measles-vaccinated (not recorded which). CDR3 protein: CACDTGGYNIWDTRQMFF. DNA for the CDR3: TGTGCCTGTGACACCGGGGGATACAACATCTGGGACACCCGACAGATGTTTTTC.